This TCR beta chain appears in the sequencing data of a study of blood T cell repertoires in COVID-19. Turning to the study itself: There were acute and convalescent COVID-19 samples, and they came from the United States, Italy and Spain. T cells, B-cell-depleted T cells, or PBMCs provided the cDNA or gDNA that served as material.

Per the original methods: Estimated nucleated cell counts came from reference gene primer amplification. Generated by immunoSEQ multiplex PCR, the TCRdb table keeps only in-frame clones and is missing some. That table furnishes V, J and clone size, whereas the DNA furnished D and trimming. The sample has some 110,000 clones; 90% are singletons. The CDR3 contains 15 residues. Germline values: CDR1 SNHLY, CDR2 FYNNEI. The junction had 8 bases not matched to a gene; V was cut back by 7 bases and J by 2 bases. Sequencing used peripheral blood. This TCR came from a human donor with active COVID-19. The donor label of this sample is uncertain. This chain joins TRBV2 and TRBJ2-7; 10 bases are a match to TRBD2. The CDR3 nucleotides read TGTGCCAGCATTTTAAGGACTAGCGGACCCTACGAGCAGTACTTC. This codes for CASILRTSGPYEQYF.